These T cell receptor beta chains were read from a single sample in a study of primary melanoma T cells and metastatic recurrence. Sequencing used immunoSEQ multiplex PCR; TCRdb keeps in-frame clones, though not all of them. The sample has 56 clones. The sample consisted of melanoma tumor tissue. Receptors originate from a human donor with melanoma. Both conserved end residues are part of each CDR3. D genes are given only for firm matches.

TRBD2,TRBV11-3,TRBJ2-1,TGTGCCAGCAGCCCCCAAGTGGGGGGGACCAATGAGCAGTTCTTC,CASSPQVGGTNEQFF